Listed here are 23 T cell receptor beta chains from one sample, sequenced in a study of CD8 T cells in seronegative destructive rheumatoid arthritis. Sequencing used immunoSEQ multiplex PCR; TCRdb keeps in-frame clones, though not all of them. Of 10,000 to 15,000 clones in the sample, around 83% were seen once. Sequencing was performed on CD8+ T cells from blood. These TCRs come from a woman aged 30 to 50 with seronegative destructive rheumatoid arthritis.

The chain combines TRBV27 with TRBJ1-2; unclear D gene. Trimming removed 4 bases from V and 2 bases from J, with 14 bases in between. Looked up from germline, CDR1 is MNHEY and CDR2 is SMNVEV (reference sequence). The CDR3 spans 15 residues. The CDR3 region has the DNA TGTGCCAGCAGTTCCCCCAATACCGGGAACTATGGCTACACCTTC. It is translated as CASSSPNTGNYGYTF.

The chain combines TRBV2 with TRBJ1-1, with 7 positions matching TRBD1. Germline V lookup: CDR1 SNHLY, CDR2 FYNNEI. V was pared by 11 bases and J by 1 base, with 4 bases of the junction left unmatched. The CDR3 runs to 12 residues. The CDR3 spells CAVYRGNTEAFF. In nucleotides, the CDR3 is TGTGCCGTCTACAGGGGGAACACTGAAGCTTTCTTT.

The chain uses TRBV19 and TRBJ1-5; no reliable D call. Trimming left V 4 bases short and J 5 bases short, with 21 bases between. This CDR3 has 17 amino acids. From germline, CDR1 is LNHDA and CDR2 SQIVND (reference sequence). This CDR3 is CASSTVSPWADYQPQHF. In nucleotides, the CDR3 is TGTGCCAGTAGTACTGTCAGCCCCTGGGCCGATTATCAGCCCCAGCATTTT.

The chain links TRBV5-6 to TRBJ2-1, with 8 bases that match TRBD2. The trim removed 4 bases at V and 7 bases at J, leaving 16 bases unmatched. CDR1 SGHDT and CDR2 YYEEEE come from the germline V gene. There are 17 residues in the CDR3. CDR3 DNA: TGTGCCAGCAGCGGGGGGGCTAGAGCGGGGGCCCTTAATGAGCAGTTCTTC. Translating it yields CASSGGARAGALNEQFF. Combining the CDR3 with reference TRBV5-6 and TRBJ2-1 gives the whole variable domain DAGVTQSPTHLIKTRGQQVTLRCSPKSGHDTVSWYQQALGQGPQFIFQYYEEEERQRGNFPDRFSGHQFPNYSSELNVNALLLGDSALYLCASSGGARAGALNEQFFGPGTRLTVL.

This clone was recorded once. The rearrangement uses TRBV4-1 and TRBJ1-3; D is unclear. The germline CDR1 and CDR2 sequences are MGHRA and YSYEKL. CDR3 length: 16 amino acids. V dropped 0 bases and J dropped 0 bases, with 9 bases sitting between them. The CDR3 DNA reads TGCGCCAGCAGCCAAGACCCCGCACTCTCTGGAAACACCATATATTTT. It translates to CASSQDPALSGNTIYF.

The chain carries TRBV27 and TRBJ1-1, with 8 bases aligning to TRBD1. V trimming: 6 bases; J trimming: 8 bases; junction bases outside the gene matches: 11. Germline V gene data show CDR1 as MNHEY and CDR2 as SMNVEV (reference sequence). The CDR3 runs to 14 residues. The CDR3 nucleotides read TGTGCCAGCAGCACAGGGGGGTATTTCAGGGAAGCTTTCTTT. Translated: CASSTGGYFREAFF.

The chain recombines TRBV6-1 with TRBJ2-7; a possible D gene is TRBD1 (5 bases). Germline V gene data show CDR1 as MNHNS and CDR2 as SASEGT. V lost 8 bases and J 3 bases, leaving 11 bases between the germline ends. The CDR3 sequence is 12 residues long. The CDR3 DNA is TGTGCCAGCTGGGGCCCAGTCTACGAGCAGTACTTC. Residues: CASWGPVYEQYF.

V usage is TRBV29-1 and J usage is TRBJ2-1; D is possibly TRBD2 (5 bases). Looked up from germline, CDR1 is SQVTM and CDR2 is ANQGSEA. This CDR3 comprises 11 residues. The V end was cut by 1 base, the J end by 16 bases, with 14 bases between. CDR3 sequence: CSVEAGRGYFF. The CDR3 DNA is TGCAGCGTTGAAGCGGGCCGAGGGTATTTCTTC.

V is TRBV7-9 and J is TRBJ2-7, with 7 bases lining up with TRBD1. The CDR3 runs to 14 residues. CDR1 SEHNR and CDR2 FQNEAQ come from the germline V gene (reference sequence). V was pared by 4 bases and J by 0 bases, with 3 bases of the junction left unmatched. Here the CDR3 reads CASSSRDSSYEQYF. CDR3 bases: TGTGCCAGCAGCTCCCGGGACAGCTCCTACGAGCAGTACTTC.

This clone was seen once. V is TRBV29-1 and J is TRBJ1-1, with D tentatively TRBD1 (5 bases). The germline CDR1 and CDR2 sequences are SQVTM and ANQGSEA. Trimming took off 1 base at V and 5 bases at J, with 14 bases between the two ends. The CDR3 has 14 amino acids. The CDR3 DNA is TGCAGCGTTGAAGGATTAGGGGCTCAAACTGAAGCTTTCTTT. Translated, it gives CSVEGLGAQTEAFF.

This clone was recorded a few times. The chain is built from TRBV4-1 and TRBJ2-2; D is unclear. CDR1 and CDR2 (germline): MGHRA, YSYEKL. This CDR3 has 15 residues. Trimming pared 0 bases from V and 1 base from J, leaving 6 bases between. CDR3 residues: CASSQDSVNTGELFF. For the CDR3, the DNA is TGCGCCAGCAGCCAAGATTCCGTGAACACCGGGGAGCTGTTTTTT.

V usage is TRBV14 and J usage is TRBJ1-1; D is undetermined. This CDR3 contains 13 residues. From germline, CDR1 is SGHDN and CDR2 FVKESK. Trimming cost V 8 bases and J 0 bases, with 10 bases left between them. CDR3 in amino acids: CASLGGMNTEAFF. The CDR3 nucleotides read TGTGCCAGCTTGGGAGGGATGAACACTGAAGCTTTCTTT.

J is TRBJ1-1 and V is TRBV13; tentative D call: TRBD1 (5 bases). V shed 5 bases and J shed 0 bases, with 16 bases lying between them. Germline V gene data show CDR1 as PRHDT and CDR2 as FYEKMQ (reference sequence). The CDR3 consists of 16 residues. The DNA for the CDR3 is TGTGCCAGCAGCGCGGGGGGGAGTACAATGAACACTGAAGCTTTCTTT. Translation: CASSAGGSTMNTEAFF.

The chain employs TRBV7-8 and TRBJ1-2, with a possible D match to TRBD1 (5 bases). V was trimmed by 4 bases and J by 2 bases, leaving 14 bases between them. There are 15 residues in the CDR3. The germline gives CDR1 SGHVS, CDR2 FQNEAQ. Here the CDR3 reads CASSWSVGQNYGYTF. Written as DNA, the CDR3 is TGTGCCAGCAGCTGGAGTGTGGGGCAGAACTATGGCTACACCTTC.

J is TRBJ1-1 and V is TRBV7-3; maybe TRBD1 (5 bases). The CDR3 consists of 15 residues. Trimming removed 2 bases from V and 2 bases from J, with 12 bases in between. The germline CDR1 and CDR2 sequences are SGHTA and FQGTGA. DNA for the CDR3: TGTGCCAGCAGCTTAGGGGCGGGACTAAACACTGAAGCTTTCTTT. It is translated as CASSLGAGLNTEAFF.

This clone was detected only once. The V call is TRBV19, the J call TRBJ1-5; a possible D gene is TRBD1 (6 bases). From germline, CDR1 is LNHDA and CDR2 SQIVND (reference sequence). Trimming took off 7 bases at V and 4 bases at J, with 8 bases between the two ends. The CDR3 sequence is 12 residues long. The CDR3 DNA follows: TGTGCCAGTAAGAGGGGGAATCAGCCCCAGCATTTT. Translating gives CASKRGNQPQHF.

This chain links TRBV4-2 with TRBJ2-4; D is undetermined. CDR1 is LGHNA, CDR2 YNFKEQ, per germline. There are 11 residues in the CDR3. Between the trimmed V and J ends, which lost 10 bases and 1 base, there was a span of 5 bases. The CDR3 loop reads CAIRAKNIQYF. CDR3 coding DNA: TGTGCCATCCGGGCCAAAAACATTCAGTACTTC.

The V gene is TRBV21-1, the J gene TRBJ1-5; the table names TRBD1, a call not compared with the DNA. TRBV21-1 corresponds to a pseudogene. The CDR3 spans 15 residues. Here the CDR3 DNA reads TGTGCCAGCAGCCAGGACAGGGGGGAATATCAGCCCCAGCATTTT. Translating it yields CASSQDRGEYQPQHF.

The chain has TRBV6-5 and TRBJ2-3; D is ambiguous. V lost 0 bases to trimming and J lost 11 bases, with 6 bases between them. The germline V gene has CDR1 MNHEY and CDR2 SVGAGI. The CDR3 extends over 11 amino acids. This CDR3 is CASSYSHKQYF. CDR3 coding DNA: TGTGCCAGCAGTTACTCCCACAAGCAGTATTTT.

The V gene is TRBV10-3, the J gene TRBJ1-2, with a tentative D call TRBD1 (5 bases). There are 15 residues in the CDR3. CDR1 is ENHRY and CDR2 is SYGVKD in the germline V gene. The V and J ends lost 0 bases and 4 bases respectively, with 12 bases between them. As DNA, the CDR3 is TGTGCCATCAGTGAGTCTGGGACTGGGATCTATGGCTACACCTTC. Translation gives CAISESGTGIYGYTF.

The CDR3 is CASSQDWTELNTGELFF. DNA for the CDR3: TGCGCCAGCAGCCAAGATTGGACAGAACTGAACACCGGGGAGCTGTTTTTT. The chain is built from TRBV4-1 and TRBJ2-2, with D possibly being TRBD1 (6 bases). Germline CDR1 MGHRA, CDR2 YSYEKL. There are 17 residues in the CDR3. V lost 0 bases, J lost 1 base, and 12 bases lay in between.

This chain connects TRBV6-5 to TRBJ1-1, with D possibly matching TRBD1 (6 bases). CDR3 length: 14 residues. Trimming took 6 bases from V and 6 from J, leaving 17 bases between them. The germline V gene has CDR1 MNHEY and CDR2 SVGAGI. The CDR3 here is CASRAGQQRSEAFF. CDR3 coding DNA: TGTGCCAGCAGGGCAGGACAGCAGCGGTCTGAAGCTTTCTTT.

This clone is deemed large (0.1 to 1%). CDR3: CASSLWSGGTYEQYF. In DNA, the CDR3 is TGTGCCAGCAGCTTATGGAGCGGGGGCACCTACGAGCAGTACTTC. J is TRBJ2-7 and V is TRBV7-8; 8 bases are shared with TRBD2. This CDR3 is 15 amino acids long. The ends lost 2 bases at V and 2 bases at J; junction bases unmatched: 5. Germline CDR1 is SGHVS and CDR2 is FQNEAQ.